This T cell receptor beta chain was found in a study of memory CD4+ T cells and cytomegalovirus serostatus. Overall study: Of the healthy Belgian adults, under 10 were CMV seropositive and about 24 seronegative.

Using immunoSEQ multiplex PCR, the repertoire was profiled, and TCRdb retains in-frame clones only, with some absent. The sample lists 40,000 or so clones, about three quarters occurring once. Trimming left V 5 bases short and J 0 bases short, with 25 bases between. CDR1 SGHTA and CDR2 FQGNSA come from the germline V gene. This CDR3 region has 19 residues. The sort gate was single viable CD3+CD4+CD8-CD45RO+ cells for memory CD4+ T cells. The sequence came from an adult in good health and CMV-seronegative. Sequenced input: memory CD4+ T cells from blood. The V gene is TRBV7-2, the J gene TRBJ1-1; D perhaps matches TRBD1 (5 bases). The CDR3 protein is CASSPRITPSGGMNTEAFF. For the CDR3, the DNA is TGTGCCAGCAGCCCCCGGATAACGCCGTCGGGGGGTATGAACACTGAAGCTTTCTTT.